These T cell receptor beta chains were read from a single sample in a study of cytomegalovirus exposure and HLA in healthy donors. This table comes from immunoSEQ multiplex PCR, and its TCRdb copy is limited to in-frame clones, with some not included. The sample holds some 170,000 clones; about nine tenths are singletons and the top ten take roughly 2.5%. The sample comprised PBMCs. Receptors originate from a man aged 18 to 29 in good health and CMV-seropositive. Both conserved end residues are part of each CDR3.

len	v_gene	j_gene	CDR3aa
15	TRBV18	TRBJ2-1	CASSPASLSYNEQFF
15	TRBV4-2	TRBJ1-5	CASSQATGGNQPQHF
15	TRBV9	TRBJ2-7	CASSPTSGTSYEQYF
15	TRBV2	TRBJ1-4	CASRVTDATNEKLFF
14	TRBV6-1	TRBJ2-3	CASSSGTSGFTQYF
15	TRBV7-8	TRBJ2-7	CASSFSGGVFYEQYF
18	TRBV5-6	TRBJ1-6	CASSTSGTGVSYNSPLHF
15	TRBV27	TRBJ2-3	CASSLGQVGTDTQYF
15	TRBV18	TRBJ1-1	CASSPRVDKNTEAFF
15	TRBV5-1	TRBJ1-1	CASSVRQIPNTEAFF
15	TRBV7-3	TRBJ2-3	CASSHTSGVADTQYF
22	TRBV4-3	TRBJ2-2	CASSQDLGGRRGGRSNTGELFF
13	TRBV7-8	TRBJ2-7	CASTRAPSYEQYF
12	TRBV5-6	TRBJ1-1	CASTTFTGEAFF
14	TRBV5-4	TRBJ2-7	CASSPAGSLAEQYF
14	TRBV2	TRBJ1-1	CASSEDRPNTEAFF
16	TRBV11-2	TRBJ2-7	CASSFGWGPERGEQYF
14	TRBV28	TRBJ2-5	CAATTGGQLETQYF
17	TRBV21-1	TRBJ1-4	CASSKGGQGRSNEKLFF
14	TRBV4-3	TRBJ1-4	CASSQEGAREKLFF
13	TRBV5-4	TRBJ2-2	CASRLTSTGELFF
17	TRBV5-1	TRBJ2-7	CASSLRHPGTVSYEQYF
13	TRBV5-8	TRBJ2-1	CAPETRKYNEQFF
16	TRBV14	TRBJ2-2	CASSQLGGESTGELFF
15	TRBV7-9	TRBJ2-1	CASSPTSGRAGEQFF
14	TRBV15	TRBJ1-5	CATSRGQSNQPQHF
13	TRBV7-2	TRBJ1-4	CASSLVTGEKLFF
14	TRBV7-9	TRBJ2-7	CASSFRDRAGEQYF
15	TRBV4-3	TRBJ1-2	CASSQDRGSPRGYTF
13	TRBV6-5	TRBJ2-6	CASTPSGANVLTF
13	TRBV19	TRBJ2-1	CASSIQKYNEQFF
16	TRBV6-6	TRBJ2-1	CASRPTSGSSYNEQFF
14	TRBV6-5	TRBJ2-2	CASRRRQSTGELFF
15	TRBV10-3	TRBJ2-7	CAISEPGQGRYEQYF
14	TRBV30	TRBJ2-2	CAWTKTSGAGELFF
14	TRBV6-1	TRBJ2-5	CASSGTGGAETQYF
14	TRBV2	TRBJ1-2	CASSVNRGPDGYTF
17	TRBV18	TRBJ2-1	CASSPELTGELYNEQFF
14	TRBV7-2	TRBJ1-1	CASSPDRGGTEAFF
14	TRBV7-2	TRBJ1-2	CASSSIRDSYGYTF
15	TRBV10-3	TRBJ2-7	CAISEKVAASYEQYF
10	TRBV7-3	TRBJ1-1	CASSLMEKGF
16	TRBV27	TRBJ2-7	CASSLWTSVGSYEQYF
16	TRBV9	TRBJ2-2	CASSAPGQGRTGELFF
15	TRBV27	TRBJ2-7	CASSFTPGGAGEQYF
12	TRBV5-8	TRBJ2-5	CASRMAAETQYF
14	TRBV6-6	TRBJ2-1	CASQGAGGSSEQFF
15	TRBV6-5	TRBJ1-2	CASSDWTTPNYGYTF
17	TRBV11-2	TRBJ2-2	CASTSLQRRGQTGELFF
14	TRBV27	TRBJ1-6	CASSFSSYNSPLHF
13	TRBV19	TRBJ2-7	CASSTQTRTEQYF
15	TRBV7-2	TRBJ1-5	CASSFHRAGNQPQHF
14	TRBV19	TRBJ2-7	CASSRTGSSYEQYF
15	TRBV5-1	TRBJ2-1	CASSTSGGLGNEQFF
16	TRBV5-1	TRBJ2-7	CASSLAIGEGSYEQYF
15	TRBV7-3	TRBJ2-1	CASSISGGAYNEQFF
14	TRBV7-8	TRBJ2-7	CASSFWQTNYEQYF
15	TRBV7-9	TRBJ2-7	CASSLVPASSYEQYF
14	TRBV2	TRBJ1-6	CASRWTGSGSPLHF